These 28 T cell receptor beta chains share one sample of origin, sequenced in a study of OX40 agonist ivuxolimab in advanced cancers. The receptor library was made with the immunoSEQ multiplex PCR assay. Held by TCRdb, this immuneACCESS table contains in-frame sequences only and omits some clones. Under half of the omission traces to an unresolved V gene where checked; the cause of the rest is unknown. The sample has tens of thousands of clones on record, around nine tenths of them singletons. The ten largest clones add up to around 1.6% of the sample. Source: CD4+ or CD8+ T cells sorted from blood, taken in a trial of the OX40 agonist ivuxolimab. These receptor sequences come from an adult with an advanced solid tumor such as melanoma, head and neck, liver or kidney cancer.

The chain is built from TRBV19 and TRBJ1-5; D uncertain. Germline CDR1 reads LNHDA; CDR2 reads SQIVND (reference sequence). The CDR3 has 16 residues. V was trimmed by 6 bases and J by 3 bases, leaving 18 bases between them. The CDR3 sequence is CASSVGRFPNNQPQHF. In nucleotides, the CDR3 is TGTGCCAGTAGCGTGGGGAGGTTCCCCAACAATCAGCCCCAGCATTTT. The full variable domain, rest sourced from reference TRBV19 and TRBJ1-5, is DGGITQSPKYLFRKEGQNVTLSCEQNLNHDAMYWYRQDPGQGLRLIYYSQIVNDFQKGDIAEGYSVSREKKESFPLTVTSAQKNPTAFYLCASSVGRFPNNQPQHFGDGTRLSIL.

This sequence joins TRBV5-6 and TRBJ2-5; TRBD2 might be the D (6 bases). Germline V gene lookup returns CDR1 SGHDT and CDR2 YYEEEE. CDR3 length equals 16 residues. V was pared by 2 bases and J by 5 bases, with 19 bases between. CDR3: CASSFYGGRPGETQYF. The CDR3, as DNA: TGTGCCAGCAGCTTCTACGGGGGTCGTCCGGGGGAGACCCAGTACTTC.

The chain employs TRBV5-1 and TRBJ1-4; D gene ambiguous. The CDR3 covers 15 residues. In germline, CDR1 is SGHRS, CDR2 YFSETQ. V lost 4 bases to trimming and J lost 3 bases, with 13 bases between them. DNA of the CDR3: TGCGCCAGCAGCACAGACGGAACCTCTAATGAAAAACTGTTTTTT. As protein: CASSTDGTSNEKLFF.

The chain is built from TRBV7-8 and TRBJ1-5; D not certain. The V end was cut by 1 base, the J end by 7 bases, with 8 bases between. The germline CDR1 and CDR2 sequences are SGHVS and FQNEAQ. The CDR3 loop spans 13 amino acids. CDR3 sequence reads: CASSLGGHQPQHF. CDR3 DNA sequence: TGTGCCAGCAGCTTAGGAGGTCACCAGCCCCAGCATTTT.

This chain uses TRBV7-3 with TRBJ2-6; D possibly matches TRBD1 or TRBD2 (5 bases each). The CDR3 runs 18 residues. Germline CDR1 SGHTA, CDR2 FQGTGA. V lost 2 bases and J 0 bases, leaving 14 bases between the germline ends. This chain's CDR3 is CASSLLGVDRSGANVLTF. CDR3 bases: TGTGCCAGCAGCTTATTGGGGGTGGACCGCTCTGGGGCCAACGTCCTGACTTTC.

J is TRBJ2-6 and V is TRBV9; no definite D call. This CDR3 has 15 residues. Germline lookup yields CDR1 SGDLS and CDR2 YYNGEE. V lost 5 bases, J lost 2 bases, and 11 bases lay in between. The CDR3, as DNA: TGTGCCAGCAGTGGGCTCCTCGCTGGGGCCAACGTCCTGACTTTC. Its translation: CASSGLLAGANVLTF.

This clone has a single count. As DNA, the CDR3 is TGTGCCAGCAGCCCCCCAGGGCCAATTATCTTCTTT. The encoded protein is CASSPPGPIIFF. This chain joins TRBV7-2 and TRBJ1-1; D is possibly TRBD1 (5 bases). Germline CDR1 is SGHTA and CDR2 is FQGNSA. The CDR3 runs 12 residues. Deletions cut 5 bases from V and 14 bases from J, with 18 bases between.

The V and J genes are TRBV10-2 and TRBJ2-1; 10 nucleotides align to TRBD2. From germline, CDR1 is WSHSY and CDR2 SAAADI. The CDR3 is 15 residues long. The junction had 4 bases not matched to a gene; V was cut back by 0 bases and J by 8 bases. CDR3 loop: CASSESLAGTDEQFF. The CDR3 DNA reads TGCGCCAGCAGTGAGTCACTAGCGGGAACCGATGAGCAGTTCTTC.

V gene TRBV18 combines with J gene TRBJ2-3; either TRBD1 or TRBD2 may fit D (5 bases each). V was pared by 4 bases and J by 1 base, with 15 bases between. CDR1 and CDR2 (germline): KGHSH, LQKENI. This CDR3 comprises 16 residues. The CDR3 reads CASSQEPGPRTDTQYF. The CDR3 DNA reads TGTGCCAGCTCACAGGAACCGGGACCCCGCACAGATACGCAGTATTTT. Complete variable domain (other parts from reference TRBV18 and TRBJ2-3): NAGVMQNPRHLVRRRGQEARLRCSPMKGHSHVYWYRQLPEEGLKFMVYLQKENIIDESGMPKERFSAEFPKEGPSILRIQQVVRGDSAAYFCASSQEPGPRTDTQYFGPGTRLTVL.

V usage is TRBV5-5 and J usage is TRBJ2-5; 13 bases fit TRBD2. J was trimmed by 0 bases and V by 0 bases; bases with no gene match: 2. This CDR3 comprises 17 residues. CDR1 is SGHKS, CDR2 YYEKEE, per germline (reference sequence). The CDR3 region is CASSLGGLAGDQETQYF. Written as DNA, the CDR3 is TGTGCCAGCAGCTTGGGAGGACTAGCGGGGGACCAAGAGACCCAGTACTTC.

This chain connects TRBV2 to TRBJ2-3; TRBD1 matches 9 bases. The CDR3 loop spans 17 amino acids. The V segment lost 4 bases and the J segment 0 bases; nucleotides outside the gene matches: 8. Germline V gene sequence: CDR1 SNHLY, CDR2 FYNNEI. CDR3 DNA: TGTGCCAGCAGTGTCCGGGACAGGGCTCCTAGCACAGATACGCAGTATTTT. This codes for CASSVRDRAPSTDTQYF.

The DNA of the CDR3 is TGTGCTAGTGGAGAAGACAGGCGAATCCACGAGCAGTACTTC. Protein product: CASGEDRRIHEQYF. J is TRBJ2-7 and V is TRBV12-5; D is possibly TRBD1 (6 bases). The CDR3 has 14 amino acids. Germline V CDR1 and CDR2: LGHNT, FRNRAP. V was pared by 6 bases and J by 5 bases, with 17 bases between.

The table lists this clone with many counts. The same CDR3 arises from other DNA sequences in this sample as well. This sequence joins TRBV4-2 and TRBJ1-1; 8 bases match TRBD1. With V trimmed by 4 bases and J by 1 base, 2 bases remained unmatched. The CDR3 extends over 14 amino acids. CDR1 is LGHNA, CDR2 YNFKEQ, per germline. The CDR3 sequence: CASSRTGTNTEAFF. In DNA form, the CDR3 reads TGTGCCAGCAGCCGGACAGGGACGAACACTGAAGCTTTCTTT.

The DNA of the CDR3 is TGTGCCATCAGTGAGTCTGGGGGCGGGGGTGGAGGCTACACCTTC. Its translation: CAISESGGGGGGYTF. The rearrangement links TRBV10-3 to TRBJ1-2; D possibly corresponds to TRBD1 (6 bases). V lost 0 bases and J 8 bases, leaving 16 bases between the germline ends. Germline V CDR1 and CDR2: ENHRY, SYGVKD. The CDR3 runs to 15 residues.

The rearrangement uses TRBV4-1 and TRBJ1-5; 7 bases map to TRBD1. V was clipped by 1 base and J by 5 bases; unmatched bases: 8. Looked up from germline, CDR1 is MGHRA and CDR2 is YSYEKL. The CDR3 length is 16 residues. The CDR3 sequence is CASSQVVGGGDQPQHF. The DNA for the CDR3 is TGCGCCAGCAGCCAAGTGGTGGGAGGGGGCGATCAGCCCCAGCATTTT.

The genes are TRBV5-1 and TRBJ2-1; tentative D call: TRBD2 (6 bases). CDR3 size: 15 residues. V lost 7 bases to trimming and J lost 10 bases, with 24 bases between them. Germline lookup yields CDR1 SGHRS and CDR2 YFSETQ. The CDR3 loop reads CASQTETRIIGEQFF. The CDR3 coding sequence is TGCGCCAGCCAAACGGAGACTAGGATTATCGGGGAGCAGTTCTTC.

The chain links TRBV6-6 to TRBJ2-7, with unresolved D. CDR3 size: 14 residues. With 5 bases removed from V and 0 bases from J, the gap between germline ends came to 11 bases. Per the germline V gene, CDR1 is MNHNY and CDR2 is SVGAGI (reference sequence). The DNA for the CDR3 is TGTGCCAGCAGTCCCCTCACGGGCTCCTACGAGCAGTACTTC. As protein: CASSPLTGSYEQYF.

This chain uses TRBV7-3 with TRBJ2-3; D may match TRBD1 or TRBD2 (7 bases each). Germline assignment: CDR1 SGHTA and CDR2 FQGTGA. The V end lost 5 bases, the J end lost 2 bases, and 20 bases lay between the germline ends. CDR3 length equals 17 residues. Written as DNA, the CDR3 is TGTGCCAGCAGCCCTAGGGGGCTAGCGGTTTTCACAGATACGCAGTATTTT. Protein product: CASSPRGLAVFTDTQYF.

The V and J genes are TRBV19 and TRBJ1-1; no reliable D call. The germline V gene encodes CDR1 LNHDA and CDR2 SQIVND (reference sequence). This CDR3 comprises 13 residues. The ends were cut back, 6 bases at V and 4 bases at J, with 12 bases in the middle. The CDR3 sequence is CASREDLITEAFF. CDR3 in DNA: TGTGCCAGTAGGGAGGACCTCATCACTGAAGCTTTCTTT.

This clone was recorded only once. As DNA, the CDR3 is TGTGCCAGCTCACTAGGGGGACAGGGTCTGGGCGAGCAGTACTTC. As protein: CASSLGGQGLGEQYF. The J gene is TRBJ2-7, the V gene TRBV18, with TRBD1 identical over 9 bases. CDR1 is KGHSH, CDR2 LQKENI, per germline. CDR3 size: 15 residues. Unmatched junction bases numbered 10, after V lost 4 bases and J lost 6 bases.

The gene calls are TRBV5-6 and TRBJ2-2, with 10 bases fitting TRBD2. The germline V gene has CDR1 SGHDT and CDR2 YYEEEE. The ends lost 1 base at V and 0 bases at J; junction bases unmatched: 3. The CDR3 is 17 residues long. CDR3 sequence: CASSLRTSGTNTGELFF. Written as DNA, the CDR3 is TGTGCCAGCAGCTTGCGGACTAGCGGTACGAACACCGGGGAGCTGTTTTTT.

The chain has TRBV5-6 and TRBJ2-2; 7 bases map to TRBD2. This CDR3 comprises 16 residues. Germline CDR1 SGHDT, CDR2 YYEEEE. V trimming: 6 bases; J trimming: 6 bases; junction bases outside the gene matches: 14. CDR3 nucleotide sequence: TGTGCCAGCAACCTATTCCTAGCGGTGGGGGCCGGGGAGCTGTTTTTT. The encoded protein is CASNLFLAVGAGELFF.

The V call is TRBV7-9, the J call TRBJ2-7, with D unresolved. Looked up from germline, CDR1 is SEHNR and CDR2 is FQNEAQ (reference sequence). V dropped 0 bases and J dropped 0 bases, with 15 bases sitting between them. CDR3 length equals 17 residues. CDR3 in amino acids: CASSLALGQSSSYEQYF. CDR3 nucleotide sequence: TGTGCCAGCAGCTTAGCGCTGGGTCAGTCAAGCTCCTACGAGCAGTACTTC.

This clone showed up just a few times. The V gene is TRBV6-5, the J gene TRBJ1-1; 7 bases are a match to TRBD1. The germline gives CDR1 MNHEY, CDR2 SVGAGI. The trim removed 7 bases at V and 2 bases at J, leaving 10 bases unmatched. The CDR3 extends over 15 amino acids. CDR3 residues: CASKLGQRANTEAFF. The CDR3, as DNA: TGTGCCAGCAAGTTGGGACAGCGGGCTAACACTGAAGCTTTCTTT.

In the case of this clone: A junction end diverges from the germline sequence, so it may reflect a read error. DNA for the CDR3: TGTGCCAGCAGTGACTCTGGTTACGAGCAGTACTTC. It translates to CASSDSGYEQYF. The rearrangement uses TRBV6-5 and TRBJ2-7; D uncertain. The CDR3 loop spans 12 amino acids. Germline CDR1 and CDR2: MNHEY and SVGAGI.

This sequence joins TRBV19 and TRBJ2-5, with TRBD1 matching over 9 bases. V dropped 5 bases and J dropped 3; count of bases not matched to a gene: 7. The germline CDR1 and CDR2 sequences are LNHDA and SQIVND (reference sequence). The CDR3 sequence is 15 residues long. The CDR3 spells CASSATGGREETQYF. The CDR3 DNA is TGTGCCAGTAGTGCGACAGGGGGGAGGGAAGAGACCCAGTACTTC.

The chain recombines TRBV7-6 with TRBJ1-4; the D gene is possibly TRBD1 (6 bases). Trimming removed 4 bases from V and 3 bases from J, with 12 bases in between. CDR1 is SGHVS and CDR2 is FNYEAQ in the germline V gene. This CDR3 is built from 15 residues. CDR3 protein: CASSSEQGSNEKLFF. CDR3 nucleotides: TGTGCCAGCAGCTCGGAACAGGGATCTAATGAAAAACTGTTTTTT.

The chain has TRBV19 and TRBJ2-2; 7 bases are shared with TRBD2. Germline V gene sequence: CDR1 LNHDA, CDR2 SQIVND (reference sequence). With 6 bases clipped from V and 6 bases from J, the junction kept 10 bases outside the gene matches. The CDR3 has 15 residues. CDR3 sequence: CASSPQWEGPGELFF. The CDR3 DNA follows: TGTGCCAGTAGCCCGCAGTGGGAGGGCCCCGGGGAGCTGTTTTTT.